Listed here are 30 T cell receptor beta chains from one sample, sequenced in a study of tumor-infiltrating lymphocytes in primary liver carcinoma. From roughly 0.55 ug of total RNA, TCR beta-specific cDNA was reverse-transcribed using a constant-region primer. Three rounds of nested multiplex PCR with slightly modified ARM-PCR produced TCR beta libraries. TRBV1-TRBV30 forward primers paired with a C-beta reverse primer were used in the first two PCR rounds, which ran approximately 10 cycles each. TCRdb re-derived calls from the multiplex PCR reads in MiXCR, one entry per CDR3 protein. The sample holds roughly 100,000 distinct CDR3 sequences, around 80% seen once. The roughly 19-33 mg bulk tissue piece was not sorted before simultaneous RNA and DNA extraction. Sequencing was performed on liver tumor tissue from sampling region 3. Described subset: tumor region T3, left-lateral pole. Receptors were obtained from a man aged 35 to 55 with primary liver carcinoma and hepatitis B virus infection.

This clonotype was observed at least ten times. The J gene is TRBJ1-1, the V gene TRBV5-1, with no clear D. This CDR3 has 13 residues. CDR1 is SGHRS and CDR2 is YFSETQ in the germline V gene. Trimming left V 4 bases short and J 5 bases short, with 12 bases between. As DNA, the CDR3 is TGCGCCAGCAGCCCAAACAGTGGGACTGAAGCTTTCTTT. Amino acids: CASSPNSGTEAFF. Using reference TRBV5-1 and TRBJ1-1 for the parts outside the CDR3, the full variable domain is KAGVTQTPRYLIKTRGQQVTLSCSPISGHRSVSWYQQTPGQGLQFLFEYFSETQRNKGNFPGRFSGRQFSNSRSEMNVSTLELGDSALYLCASSPNSGTEAFFGQGTRLTVV.

This chain joins TRBV5-1 and TRBJ2-5; 8 bases map to TRBD1. Germline CDR1 reads SGHRS; CDR2 reads YFSETQ. This CDR3 is 17 amino acids long. V shed 4 bases and J 4 bases; nucleotides not matched to a gene: 15. The CDR3 spells CASSPDTDRVFGETQYF. Here the CDR3 DNA reads TGCGCCAGCAGCCCCGACACGGACAGGGTTTTTGGAGAGACCCAGTACTTC. The full variable domain, with the rest looked up from reference TRBV5-1 and TRBJ2-5, is KAGVTQTPRYLIKTRGQQVTLSCSPISGHRSVSWYQQTPGQGLQFLFEYFSETQRNKGNFPGRFSGRQFSNSRSEMNVSTLELGDSALYLCASSPDTDRVFGETQYFGPGTRLLVL.

As regards this clonotype: One junction end does not reproduce the germline sequence, and a read error may be involved. The chain couples TRBV12-3 or TRBV12-4 to TRBJ1-1; D is ambiguous. The CDR3 is made up of 14 amino acids. CDR3 loop: CTSSLRHLNTETFF. CDR3 DNA sequence: TGTACCAGCAGTTTAAGACATCTGAACACTGAAACTTTCTTT.

Details on this clonotype: Germline and junction disagree at one end, which may indicate a read error. The chain combines TRBV12-3 or TRBV12-4 with TRBJ1-1, with D hard to call. This CDR3 has 14 residues. The CDR3 sequence is CASSLRHLNTETFF. The CDR3 DNA reads TGTGCCAGTAGTTTAAGACATCTGAACACTGAAACTTTCTTT.

At least ten counts were recorded for this clonotype. This rearrangement joins TRBV7-2 to TRBJ2-1; 8 bases line up with TRBD2. The CDR3 runs to 14 residues. CDR1 SGHTA and CDR2 FQGNSA come from the germline V gene. The J segment lost 6 bases and the V segment lost 0 bases, leaving 1 base of the junction unmatched. CDR3 sequence (DNA): TGTGCCAGCAGCTTAGCAGCGGGGGCCAATGAGCAGTTCTTC. As protein: CASSLAAGANEQFF. Looking up the rest from reference TRBV7-2 and TRBJ2-1 gives the full variable domain: GAGVSQSPSNKVTEKGKDVELRCDPISGHTALYWYRQSLGQGLEFLIYFQGNSAPDKSGLPSDRFSAERTGGSVSTLTIQRTQQEDSAVYLCASSLAAGANEQFFGPGTRLTVL.

As regards this clonotype: One end of the junction is discordant with germline, which a read error may explain. This sequence joins TRBV10-2 and TRBJ2-6; a weak D match, TRBD2 (6 bases). CDR3 length equals 15 residues. The germline CDR1 and CDR2 sequences are WSHSY and SAAADI. CDR3 nucleotide sequence: TGCGCCTGCAGCATGGGGGGAGGAGGGGCCAACGTCCTGACTTTC. Translating it yields CACSMGGGGANVLTF.

This clonotype was counted a few times. A junction boundary mismatches the germline segment, possibly from a read error. The chain recombines TRBV6-6 with TRBJ2-1; D not certain. CDR3 length: 13 residues. Germline CDR1 is MNHNY and CDR2 is SVGAGI (reference sequence). The CDR3 loop is CSSTSQSYNEQFF. The CDR3 DNA reads TGTTCCAGCACGAGTCAGTCCTACAATGAGCAATTCTTC.

Remarks on this clonotype: Given a much more abundant clone one base away, this may be a read error. V is TRBV10-1 and J is TRBJ1-1; no firm D call. Germline assignment: CDR1 WNHNN and CDR2 SYGVQD (reference sequence). CDR3 length equals 12 residues. CDR3 region: CASREMNTEALF. CDR3 coding DNA: TGCGCCAGCAGAGAGATGAACACTGAAGCTTTATTT.

This clonotype has only a few counts. An end of the junction differs from the germline gene, which may be a read error. The chain has TRBV6-6 and TRBJ2-7; 10 nucleotides match TRBD1. CDR1 MNHNY and CDR2 SVGAGI come from the germline V gene (reference sequence). CDR3 length equals 16 residues. The DNA for the CDR3 is TGTGCCAGCAGTTCTACCCCGAGACAGGGGGCGCGTGAGCAATACTTC. It specifies CASSSTPRQGAREQYF.

CDR3 DNA sequence: TGCATCGGGATTCAAATAGAGGACACGGATACGCAGTATTTT. Protein sequence: CIGIQIEDTDTQYF. The chain recombines TRBV29-1 with TRBJ2-3, with D perhaps assigned TRBD1 or TRBD2 (5 bases each). This CDR3 has 14 residues. Germline V gene data show CDR1 as SQVTM and CDR2 as ANQGSEA.

A note on this clonotype: Just one base apart from a much larger clone, this may be a read error. This sequence joins TRBV15 and TRBJ1-5; D is unclear. The CDR3 sequence is 12 residues long. Germline CDR1 LNHNV, CDR2 YYDKDF (reference sequence). Here the CDR3 reads CATSRDQQPHHF. The CDR3 nucleotides are TGTGCCACCAGCAGAGATCAACAGCCCCATCATTTT.

This clonotype was recorded a few times. This sequence joins TRBV29-1 and TRBJ2-6; D gene ambiguous. The CDR3 sequence is 19 residues long. Germline CDR1 reads SQVTM; CDR2 reads ANQGSEA. Trimming stripped 5 bases from V and 0 bases from J, with 23 bases between. The CDR3 here is CSVNVESEHTLSGANVLTF. As DNA, the CDR3 is TGCAGCGTTAATGTAGAAAGTGAGCATACCCTCTCTGGGGCCAACGTCCTGACTTTC.

This clonotype was detected only a few times. Relative to the germline gene, one junction end is altered; a read error may explain this. The genes are TRBV29-1 and TRBJ2-1; 15 bases are shared with TRBD2. There are 15 residues in the CDR3. Germline V gives CDR1 SQVTM, CDR2 ANQGSEA. In DNA, the CDR3 is TGTGGCGTTGGACTAGCGGGAGGGTTCTACAATGAGCAGTTATTC. This codes for CGVGLAGGFYNEQLF.

In the case of this clonotype: Being one base from a much bigger clone, this may be a read error. V is TRBV28 and J is TRBJ1-1; no definite D call. Trimming took off 11 bases at V and 8 bases at J, with 18 bases between the two ends. Germline V gene lookup returns CDR1 MDHEN and CDR2 SYDVKM. This CDR3 has 12 amino acids. This chain's CDR3 is CAGSTMPLEAFF. In nucleotides, the CDR3 is TGTGCCGGCTCAACGATGCCTTTAGAAGCTTTCTTT.

Remarks on this clonotype: An end of the junction differs from the germline gene, which may be a read error. The V call is TRBV11-2, the J call TRBJ2-3; tentatively, D is TRBD2 (5 bases). CDR3 length: 16 residues. Germline CDR1 reads SGHAT; CDR2 reads FQNNGV. The CDR3 is CANSILPGSSTDTQYF. DNA of the CDR3: TGTGCCAACAGCATCCTACCGGGGTCTAGCACAGATACGCAGTATTTT.

Points on this clonotype: A read error is possible here, since a much larger clone lies one base away. This sequence joins TRBV5-1 and TRBJ2-1; 9 positions agree with TRBD2. The CDR3 covers 18 residues. The V gene's germline CDR1 is SGHRS and CDR2 YFSETQ. The CDR3 protein is CVSSLSTNGGLADNEQFF. The CDR3 DNA reads TGCGTCAGCAGCTTGTCAACGAACGGGGGACTAGCCGACAATGAGCAGTTCTTC.

Concerning this clonotype: One end of the junction is discordant with germline, which a read error may explain. Here the CDR3 DNA reads TGTGCCAGCAGCTTAGGCCCGAGCTCCTACAATGGGCAGCTCTTC. It codes for CASSLGPSSYNGQLF. This chain joins TRBV7-3 and TRBJ2-1; D is undetermined. The CDR3 has 15 residues. CDR1 and CDR2 from the germline V gene are SGHTA and FQGTGA.

Note on this clonotype: Germline and junction disagree at one end, which may indicate a read error. J is TRBJ2-1 and V is TRBV6-1; 8 bases are shared with TRBD2. This CDR3 spans 15 amino acids. The germline CDR1 and CDR2 sequences are MNHNS and SASEGT. The CDR3 here is CASSELAGSYNEHLF. Written as DNA, the CDR3 is TGTGCCAGCAGTGAACTAGCGGGCTCCTACAATGAGCACCTCTTC.

Comments on this clonotype: Because it lacks the conserved phenylalanine or tryptophan at the end, this CDR3 is likely a read error. The gene calls are TRBV6-5 and TRBJ2-5, with D perhaps assigned TRBD1 or TRBD2 (6 bases each). Germline assignment: CDR1 MNHEY and CDR2 SVGAGI. CDR3 length equals 15 residues. The germline V and J ends were trimmed by 8 bases and 3 bases, with 19 bases remaining between them. CDR3 sequence (DNA): TGTGCCAGCTGCGGGACACGGGCAGGTGAAGAGACCCAGTACTAC. Protein: CASCGTRAGEETQYY.

About this clonotype itself: The junction shows a germline mismatch at one end, possibly a read error. J is TRBJ1-6 and V is TRBV5-6; D gene ambiguous. Germline V CDR1 and CDR2: SGHDT, YYEEEE. This CDR3 region has 15 residues. The CDR3 reads CASCPRTPVKSPLQF. For the CDR3, the DNA is TGTGCCAGCTGCCCAAGGACTCCAGTGAAATCACCCCTCCAATTT.

Comment on this clonotype: At one of its ends the junction is not consistent with the germline gene, which may arise from a read error. This chain uses TRBV6-2 or TRBV6-3 with TRBJ2-7; D unresolved. The CDR3 sequence is 14 residues long. In germline, CDR1 is MNHEY, CDR2 SVGEGT. CDR3 sequence: CAISISWTTYGQYF. DNA for the CDR3: TGTGCCATCAGCATTTCGTGGACGACCTACGGGCAGTACTTC.

In the case of this clonotype: A read error may produce the germline difference seen at one junction end. The J gene is TRBJ2-7, the V gene TRBV4-3, with TRBD2 identical over 9 bases. The V gene's germline CDR1 is LGHNA and CDR2 YSLEER. The CDR3 runs 16 residues. This CDR3 is CASNQDRTSVRWQQYF. As DNA, the CDR3 is TGCGCCAGCAACCAAGATCGGACTAGCGTGAGATGGCAGCAGTACTTC.

In regard to this clonotype: At one end the junction does not follow the germline gene, possibly because of a read error. V and J are TRBV4-2 and TRBJ2-3; TRBD2 agrees at 16 bases. Germline-derived CDR1 and CDR2 are LGHNA and YNFKEQ. The CDR3 loop spans 18 amino acids. The CDR3 sequence: CASSPGLAGGLGTVTQYF. CDR3 DNA sequence: TGTGCCAGCAGCCCGGGACTAGCGGGAGGGTTGGGCACAGTTACGCAGTATTTT.

On this clonotype: One junction end does not reproduce the germline sequence, and a read error may be involved. The chain links TRBV6-2 or TRBV6-3 to TRBJ1-2; D possibly corresponds to TRBD1 (5 bases). CDR3 length: 13 residues. The germline V gene has CDR1 MNHEY and CDR2 SVGEGT. The CDR3 DNA is TGTGCCAGTAGTACGGGACTGATCTATGGCTACAGCTTC. Its translation: CASSTGLIYGYSF.

A remark on this clonotype: Because it lacks the conserved phenylalanine or tryptophan at the end, this CDR3 is likely a read error. The chain combines TRBV5-1 with TRBJ1-2, with D unclear. Germline lookup yields CDR1 SGHRS and CDR2 YFSETQ. CDR3 length equals 12 residues. The ends were cut back, 7 bases at V and 2 bases at J, with 9 bases in the middle. The CDR3 coding sequence is TGCGCCAGCGGTGAAACCAACTATGGCTACACCTTG. This codes for CASGETNYGYTL.

In its sample, this clonotype was seen once. One junction end does not reproduce the germline sequence, and a read error may be involved. This rearrangement joins TRBV20-1 to TRBJ2-3; the D gene is possibly TRBD2 (5 bases). The germline CDR1 and CDR2 sequences are DFQATT and SNEGSKA (reference sequence). This CDR3 spans 14 amino acids. CDR3 coding DNA: TGCAGTTTTTTTAGCGAGAGGGCCGGAGATACCCAGTATTTT. Translating gives CSFFSERAGDTQYF.

About this clonotype itself: Because it lacks the conserved phenylalanine or tryptophan at the end, this CDR3 is likely a read error. No DNA is shown, since the ends of the CDR3 on it are uncertain; the CDR3 is the one TCRdb lists. V usage is TRBV6-1 and J usage is TRBJ2-1; the table gives TRBD2 as D, unverified against the DNA. The CDR3 adds up to 18 amino acids, both ends counted. From germline, CDR1 is MNHNS and CDR2 SASEGT. The CDR3 here is CASSGRTSGSLFYNEQFI.

On this clonotype itself: The junction does not match germline at one end; this may be a read error. J is TRBJ2-3 and V is TRBV29-1; maybe TRBD1 (7 bases). CDR1 SQVTM and CDR2 ANQGSEA come from the germline V gene. This CDR3 contains 15 residues. CDR3 sequence: CSVELRDSGIDTQYF. For the CDR3, the DNA is TGCAGCGTTGAGTTGCGGGACAGTGGAATAGATACGCAATATTTT.

A remark on this clonotype: A read error may be the cause here, since a much bigger clone is one base away. The chain joins TRBV21-1 to TRBJ2-4; TRBD2 is the table's D call, not checked against the DNA. TRBV21-1 is tagged as a pseudogene. The CDR3 is made up of 17 amino acids. The chain's CDR3 is CASNNTVPSGRGDIQYF. The CDR3 region has the DNA TGTGCCAGCAACAACACGGTTCCTAGCGGGAGAGGAGACATTCAGTACTTC.

This clonotype was seen a single time. This may be a read error: a much more frequent sequence differs by one nucleotide. The gene calls are TRBV5-1 and TRBJ2-5; D is possibly TRBD2 (6 bases). Germline V gene data show CDR1 as SGHRS and CDR2 as YFSETQ. V was cut by 1 base and J by 4 bases, with 14 bases left in between. The CDR3 has 15 amino acids. The CDR3 DNA follows: TGCGCCAGCAGCTTGTCGGGGTGGGGAGGAGAGACCCAGTACTTC. Its translation: CASSLSGWGGETQYF.